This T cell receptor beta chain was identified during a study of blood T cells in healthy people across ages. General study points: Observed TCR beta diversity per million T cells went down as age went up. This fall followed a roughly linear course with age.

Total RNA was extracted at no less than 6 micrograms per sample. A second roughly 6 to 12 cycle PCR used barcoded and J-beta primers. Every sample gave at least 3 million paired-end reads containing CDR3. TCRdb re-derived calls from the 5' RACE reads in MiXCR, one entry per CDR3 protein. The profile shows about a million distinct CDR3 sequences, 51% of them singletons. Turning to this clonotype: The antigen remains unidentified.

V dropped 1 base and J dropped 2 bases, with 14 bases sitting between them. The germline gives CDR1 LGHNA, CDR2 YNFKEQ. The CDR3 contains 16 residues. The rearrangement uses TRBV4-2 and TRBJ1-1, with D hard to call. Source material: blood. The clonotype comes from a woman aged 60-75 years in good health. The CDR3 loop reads CASSQAFEGHNTEAFF. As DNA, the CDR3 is TGTGCCAGCAGCCAAGCTTTTGAAGGGCACAACACTGAAGCTTTCTTT.